Shown below are 8 T cell receptor beta chains from a single sample sequenced in a study of blood T cell repertoires in COVID-19. Sequenced by immunoSEQ multiplex PCR; TCRdb stores in-frame clones only, minus some. There are 230,000 or so clones in the sample; more than 70% occur only once, and roughly 8.7% lies in the top ten. Sequencing was carried out using peripheral blood. The receptors shown here come from a man aged 35-49 years with active or convalescent COVID-19.

This chain links TRBV19 with TRBJ1-1; TRBD1 aligns across 7 bases. This CDR3 contains 15 residues. Germline V CDR1 and CDR2: LNHDA, SQIVND (reference sequence). The V gene end was trimmed by 5 bases and the J gene end by 2 bases; junction bases not matched to a gene: 8. CDR3 loop: CASSPDRDRNTEAFF. CDR3 DNA: TGTGCCAGTAGTCCCGACCGGGACAGAAACACTGAAGCTTTCTTT.

This sequence joins TRBV24-1 and TRBJ2-2, with TRBD1 identical over 7 bases. Trimming at V came to 3 bases and at J to 3 bases, leaving 3 bases not matched to a gene. Germline CDR1 KGHDR, CDR2 SFDVKD. CDR3 length: 15 residues. The CDR3 protein is CATSDRQGDTGELFF. DNA of the CDR3: TGTGCCACCAGTGATAGACAGGGAGACACCGGGGAGCTGTTTTTT.

V usage is TRBV5-1 and J usage is TRBJ1-4; no firm D call. This CDR3 spans 14 amino acids. CDR1 is SGHRS and CDR2 is YFSETQ in the germline V gene. V lost 0 bases and J lost 3, with 6 bases in between. The CDR3 reads CASSLGGPNEKLFF. The CDR3 region has the DNA TGCGCCAGCAGCTTGGGAGGCCCTAATGAAAAACTGTTTTTT.

The chain couples TRBV19 to TRBJ1-3; TRBD1 is a possible D gene (5 bases). This CDR3 has 16 residues. The V gene's germline CDR1 is LNHDA and CDR2 SQIVND (reference sequence). Trimming stripped 1 base from V and 4 bases from J, with 14 bases between. CDR3 DNA: TGTGCCAGTAGTATAGTTCTCGCGAGACAGGGAAACACCATATATTTT. This gives the protein CASSIVLARQGNTIYF.

Turning to this clone: Other DNA sequences within the sample encode an identical CDR3. The genes are TRBV15 and TRBJ1-5, with 9 bases aligning to TRBD1. CDR3 length: 13 amino acids. V was pared by 9 bases and J by 5 bases, with 5 bases of the junction left unmatched. CDR1 is LNHNV and CDR2 is YYDKDF in the germline V gene (reference sequence). This CDR3 is CATSRDRDQPQHF. The CDR3 nucleotides are TGTGCCACAAGCCGGGACAGGGATCAGCCCCAGCATTTT.

The rearrangement uses TRBV3-1 (or the pseudogene TRBV3-2) and TRBJ2-7; the D gene is possibly TRBD1 (5 bases). From germline, CDR1 is LGHDT and CDR2 YNNKEL (reference sequence). V was shortened by 6 bases and J by 0 bases, with 9 bases between the two germline ends. The CDR3 has 13 residues. CDR3 protein: CASSPGSSYEQYF. The CDR3 coding sequence is TGTGCCAGCAGTCCAGGGTCCTCCTACGAGCAGTACTTC.

In DNA form, the CDR3 reads TGCGCCAGCAGCTTGGCCCCAGGGGGCGTTTTAGCCACCAAAGACACCAACTATGGCTACACCTTC. Protein product: CASSLAPGGVLATKDTNYGYTF. V gene TRBV5-1 combines with J gene TRBJ1-2; 8 nucleotides line up with TRBD1. Germline-derived CDR1 and CDR2 are SGHRS and YFSETQ. V shed 0 bases, J shed 2 bases, and the junction held 24 bases outside the gene matches. The CDR3 spans 22 residues.

The rearrangement uses TRBV15 and TRBJ2-7; tentatively, D is TRBD2 (6 bases). V was trimmed by 5 bases and J by 3 bases, leaving 11 bases between them. In germline, CDR1 is LNHNV, CDR2 YYDKDF (reference sequence). This CDR3 region has 13 residues. This chain's CDR3 is CATSRDLGYEQYF. Written as DNA, the CDR3 is TGTGCCACCAGCCGGGACTTAGGCTACGAGCAGTACTTC.